The 10 T cell receptor beta chains given below trace back to one sample, sequenced in a study of shared clonotypes between healthy human individuals. Clones were sequenced by immunoSEQ multiplex PCR, and TCRdb holds only the in-frame ones, with some missing. The sample holds nearly 500,000 clones; 75% to 85% are singletons and the top ten take roughly 13%. Specimen: PBMCs. These receptors came from a woman aged 40 to 49 in good health. Some clones in this sample may be carry-over from other donors' samples.

The rearrangement joins TRBV5-1 to TRBJ2-7; 8 bases are shared with TRBD2. The length of the CDR3 is 15 residues. Germline values: CDR1 SGHRS, CDR2 YFSETQ. The V gene end was trimmed by 3 bases and the J gene end by 2 bases; junction bases not matched to a gene: 7. The chain's CDR3 is CASSWGVAGTYEQYF. The CDR3 bases are TGCGCCAGCAGCTGGGGGGTAGCGGGGACCTACGAGCAGTACTTC.

The chain is built from TRBV28 and TRBJ1-5; no definite D call. V shed 1 base and J shed 5 bases, with 12 bases lying between them. Germline CDR1 MDHEN, CDR2 SYDVKM. There are 15 residues in the CDR3. The CDR3 sequence is CASSLLPDGDQPQHF. CDR3 nucleotide sequence: TGTGCCAGCAGTTTATTACCGGATGGTGATCAGCCCCAGCATTTT.

The chain carries TRBV29-1 and TRBJ2-7; 8 nucleotides match TRBD2. V lost 5 bases and J lost 1; bases outside the gene matches: 10. The length of the CDR3 is 15 residues. Per germline, CDR1 SQVTM and CDR2 ANQGSEA. The CDR3 region is CSVSIGRVGSYEQYF. CDR3 DNA sequence: TGCAGCGTTTCTATCGGGAGGGTTGGGTCCTACGAGCAGTACTTC.

The V call is TRBV29-1, the J call TRBJ2-1, with TRBD1 as a possible D gene (6 bases). Germline values: CDR1 SQVTM, CDR2 ANQGSEA. CDR3 length equals 13 residues. Between the trimmed V and J ends, which lost 5 bases and 4 bases, there was a span of 12 bases. The CDR3 sequence is CSVRDTEYNEQFF. The DNA of the CDR3 is TGCAGCGTTAGGGACACTGAGTACAATGAGCAGTTCTTC.

This clone was seen a handful of times. This chain uses TRBV25-1 with TRBJ2-2; D is possibly TRBD1 or TRBD2 (5 bases each). V was cut by 3 bases and J by 5 bases, with 7 bases left in between. The germline gives CDR1 MGHDK, CDR2 SYGVNS. The CDR3 length is 13 residues. The CDR3 DNA sequence: TGTGCCAGCAGTGATTGGGGGACCGGGGAGCTGTTTTTT. This sequence encodes CASSDWGTGELFF.

This clone has a count of ten or more. The CDR3 DNA follows: TGTGCCAGCAGCGTCCGCGGGGCGATGAACACTGAAGCTTTCTTT. Its protein is CASSVRGAMNTEAFF. The V call is TRBV27, the J call TRBJ1-1; a weak D match, TRBD1 (5 bases). With 6 bases removed from V and 0 bases from J, the gap between germline ends came to 14 bases. The CDR3 sequence is 15 residues long. Per germline, CDR1 MNHEY and CDR2 SMNVEV (reference sequence).

CDR3 DNA sequence: TGTGCCAGCAGCTTACAGGGGCCTAGCGGGAGTTTCCCCTACGAGCAGTACTTC. Protein sequence: CASSLQGPSGSFPYEQYF. The rearrangement links TRBV7-3 to TRBJ2-7, with 10 bases that match TRBD2. J lost 2 bases, V lost 2 bases, and 12 bases had no gene match. This CDR3 contains 18 residues. The germline V gene encodes CDR1 SGHTA and CDR2 FQGTGA.

The V and J genes are TRBV27 and TRBJ2-7; D may be TRBD1 or TRBD2 (6 bases each). The germline CDR1 and CDR2 sequences are MNHEY and SMNVEV (reference sequence). The ends were cut back, 3 bases at V and 6 bases at J, with 9 bases in the middle. The CDR3 spans 12 residues. CDR3 sequence: CASSLGGGEQYF. The CDR3, as DNA: TGTGCCAGCAGTTTGGGGGGCGGCGAGCAGTACTTC.

The chain couples TRBV29-1 to TRBJ2-7, with TRBD2 matching 10 bases. Losses at the gene ends were 4 bases for V and 6 bases for J; bases not matched to a gene: 27. Germline values: CDR1 SQVTM, CDR2 ANQGSEA. The CDR3 is 20 residues long. CDR3 bases: TGCAGCGTTGCTGGTGGAGGGGCGCGGGAAGCGGGAGGGCCCTTTAGCGAGCAGTACTTC. Protein: CSVAGGGAREAGGPFSEQYF.

CDR3 bases: TGTGCCAGCAGTGAAGCTGCCAGGGGGCGAAGTGAGCAGTTCTTC. Its translation is CASSEAARGRSEQFF. The chain is built from TRBV2 and TRBJ2-1; TRBD1 matches at 8 bases. Germline lookup yields CDR1 SNHLY and CDR2 FYNNEI. After removal of 0 bases from V and 9 bases from J, the junction contained 7 bases not matched to a gene. CDR3 size: 15 residues.